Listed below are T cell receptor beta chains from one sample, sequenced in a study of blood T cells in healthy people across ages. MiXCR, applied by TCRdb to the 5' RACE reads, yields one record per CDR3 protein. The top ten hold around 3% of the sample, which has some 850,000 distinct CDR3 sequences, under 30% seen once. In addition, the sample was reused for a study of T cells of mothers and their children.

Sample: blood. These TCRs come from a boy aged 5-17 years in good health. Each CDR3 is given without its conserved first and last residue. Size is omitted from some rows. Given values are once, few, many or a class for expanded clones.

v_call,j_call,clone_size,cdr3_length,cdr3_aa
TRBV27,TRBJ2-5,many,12,ASSPRPGGETQY
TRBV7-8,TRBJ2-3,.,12,ASSLVGGGEGLY
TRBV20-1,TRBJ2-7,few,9,SAPWAYEQY
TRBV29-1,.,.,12,SLRGGTGSVEQF
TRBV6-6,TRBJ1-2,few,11,ASSYSRGFYYT
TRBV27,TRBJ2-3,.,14,ASSLGRGRSTDTQY
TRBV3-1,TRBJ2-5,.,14,ASSQLTSGVGETQY
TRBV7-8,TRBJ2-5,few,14,ATDHPRPGFGETQY
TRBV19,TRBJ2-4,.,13,ASSNPSSGVYIQY
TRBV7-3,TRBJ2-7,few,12,ASSKSASAHEQY
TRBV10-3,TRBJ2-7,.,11,ATLDKGGYEQY
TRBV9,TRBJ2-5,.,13,ASSSWGGGEETQY
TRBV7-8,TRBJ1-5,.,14,ASSSLQGEKRQPQH
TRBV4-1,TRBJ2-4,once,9,ASSQSREKY
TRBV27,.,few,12,ASSSLRGSYEQY
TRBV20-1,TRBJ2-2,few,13,SAVAGGVNTGELF
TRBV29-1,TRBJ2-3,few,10,SVPGVADTQY
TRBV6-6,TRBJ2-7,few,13,ASSGRQGSSYVQY
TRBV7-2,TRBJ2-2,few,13,ASRWDRGSTGELF
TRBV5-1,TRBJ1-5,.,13,ASSSVGRGNQPQH
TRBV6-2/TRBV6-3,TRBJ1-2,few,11,ASSPSSNYGYT
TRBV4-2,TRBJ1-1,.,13,ASSLKQVPNTEAF
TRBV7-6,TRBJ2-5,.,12,ASSPMGGLETQY
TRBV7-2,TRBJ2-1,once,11,ASKTGAVNEQF
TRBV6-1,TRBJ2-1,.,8,ASSEALQF
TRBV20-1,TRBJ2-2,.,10,SARQASGELF
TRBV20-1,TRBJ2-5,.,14,SARYGTGDLGETQY
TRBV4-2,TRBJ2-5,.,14,ASSPLRAGLMETQY
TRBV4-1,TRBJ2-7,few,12,ASSHPDRLHEQY
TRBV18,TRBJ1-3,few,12,ASSPMSSGNTVY
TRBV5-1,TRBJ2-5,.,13,ASSILAGNQETQY
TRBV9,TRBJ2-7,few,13,ASSPLSERHYEQY
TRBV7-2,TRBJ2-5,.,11,ASSDGGLKTQY
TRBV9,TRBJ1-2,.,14,ASSVDGTVWNYGYT
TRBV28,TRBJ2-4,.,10,ASSPPGQGLD
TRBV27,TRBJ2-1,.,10,ASKKGGNEQF
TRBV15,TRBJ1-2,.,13,ATSRDLGANYGYT
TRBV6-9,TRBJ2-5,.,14,ASSGGSGGAEETQY
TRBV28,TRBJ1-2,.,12,ASSLFDSFYGYT
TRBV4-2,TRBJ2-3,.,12,ASSSTSIPDTQY